One and the same sample provided the 23 T cell receptor beta chains below, sequenced in a study of control samples from healthy donors and cancer patients. The table came from immunoSEQ multiplex PCR; TCRdb's copy has only in-frame clones and leaves some out. This sample contains under 200,000 clones. Sequenced material: blood. The receptors were gathered from a woman aged 25 to 45 in good health.

This chain connects TRBV4-3 to TRBJ1-4; maybe TRBD1 (5 bases). Germline CDR1 reads LGHNA; CDR2 reads YSLEER. The CDR3 extends over 15 amino acids. V gave up 0 bases and J gave up 8 bases, with 13 bases separating them. The CDR3 is CASSQDEGSREKLFF. The CDR3 DNA reads TGCGCCAGCAGCCAAGATGAGGGGAGCAGAGAAAAACTGTTTTTT.

The chain uses TRBV5-1 and TRBJ2-2; D unresolved. The CDR3 is made up of 19 amino acids. V lost 0 bases, J lost 0 bases, and 18 bases lay in between. The germline V gene encodes CDR1 SGHRS and CDR2 YFSETQ. CDR3 region: CASSLAGLKALTNTGELFF. In nucleotides, the CDR3 is TGCGCCAGCAGCTTGGCCGGATTGAAGGCACTTACGAACACCGGGGAGCTGTTTTTT.

The chain joins TRBV29-1 to TRBJ1-1, with D unresolved. Germline CDR1 SQVTM, CDR2 ANQGSEA. V was shortened by 5 bases and J by 1 base, with 8 bases between the two germline ends. CDR3 length equals 12 residues. The CDR3 sequence: CSVLPGNTEAFF. The CDR3 DNA sequence: TGCAGCGTTCTGCCAGGGAACACTGAAGCTTTCTTT.

This chain uses TRBV28 with TRBJ1-5; 7 bases agree with TRBD1. Trimming cost V 8 bases and J 6 bases; bases outside gene matches: 13. This CDR3 region has 15 residues. The germline V gene has CDR1 MDHEN and CDR2 SYDVKM. The DNA for the CDR3 is TGTGCCAGCCGAACAGGGGAAAGGAGAGTTCAGCCCCAGCATTTT. This gives the protein CASRTGERRVQPQHF.

The chain is built from TRBV7-6 and TRBJ2-7; no clear D. Trimming took 5 bases from V and 3 from J, leaving 14 bases between them. Germline V gene lookup returns CDR1 SGHVS and CDR2 FNYEAQ. The CDR3 is 14 residues long. As DNA, the CDR3 is TGTGCCAGCAGCGAAGGGCCGCGTAACTACGAGCAGTACTTC. This gives the protein CASSEGPRNYEQYF. The full variable domain, its missing parts supplied by reference TRBV7-6 and TRBJ2-7, is GAGVSQSPRYKVTKRGQDVALRCDPISGHVSLYWYRQALGQGPEFLTYFNYEAQQDKSGLPNDRFSAERPEGSISTLTIQRTEQRDSAMYRCASSEGPRNYEQYFGPGTRLTVT.

The chain couples TRBV7-9 to TRBJ1-4; TRBD1 is a possible D gene (6 bases). This CDR3 contains 15 residues. V lost 5 bases and J 5 bases, leaving 15 bases between the germline ends. Germline CDR1 is SEHNR and CDR2 is FQNEAQ (reference sequence). The DNA for the CDR3 is TGTGCCAGCAGCACTTACAGGGACGCAAATGAAAAACTGTTTTTT. Protein: CASSTYRDANEKLFF.

The gene calls are TRBV7-9 and TRBJ1-5; D gene ambiguous. The length of the CDR3 is 12 residues. Germline CDR1 SEHNR, CDR2 FQNEAQ (reference sequence). The V and J ends lost 5 bases and 4 bases respectively, with 6 bases between them. The CDR3 protein is CASSRENQPQHF. The DNA for the CDR3 is TGTGCCAGCAGCCGGGAGAATCAGCCCCAGCATTTT.

V is TRBV9 and J is TRBJ2-2, with D possibly being TRBD1 or TRBD2 (5 bases each). The CDR3 runs 15 residues. V was trimmed by 0 bases and J by 4 bases, leaving 10 bases between them. Germline lookup yields CDR1 SGDLS and CDR2 YYNGEE. The CDR3 protein is CASSVAAGTTGELFF. CDR3 in DNA: TGTGCCAGCAGCGTAGCTGCAGGGACCACCGGGGAGCTGTTTTTT.

The chain carries TRBV7-8 and TRBJ1-1, with 9 bases aligning to TRBD1. V gave up 4 bases and J gave up 4 bases; unmatched junction bases: 10. The CDR3 consists of 16 residues. The germline V gene encodes CDR1 SGHVS and CDR2 FQNEAQ. DNA for the CDR3: TGTGCCAGCAGCTCTGGACAGGGGCTTGGTAGCACTGAAGCTTTCTTT. Translation gives CASSSGQGLGSTEAFF.

CDR3 bases: TGCAGTGCGAGTGACAGGGGGCGGAGAAACACCATATATTTT. Protein product: CSASDRGRRNTIYF. V usage is TRBV20-1 and J usage is TRBJ1-3; TRBD1 matches 10 bases. V dropped 6 bases and J dropped 5; count of bases not matched to a gene: 7. Germline CDR1 reads DFQATT; CDR2 reads SNEGSKA (reference sequence). The CDR3 extends over 14 amino acids.

The chain carries TRBV29-1 and TRBJ2-3; TRBD2 might be the D (5 bases). V dropped 7 bases and J dropped 5 bases, with 16 bases sitting between them. Germline V lookup: CDR1 SQVTM, CDR2 ANQGSEA. The CDR3 is 13 residues long. CDR3 loop: CSAIHGLGDTQYF. The DNA of the CDR3 is TGCAGCGCTATACACGGACTTGGAGATACGCAGTATTTT.

The chain couples TRBV6-2 or TRBV6-3 to TRBJ1-4, with D possibly being TRBD1 (6 bases). This CDR3 contains 13 residues. Germline V lookup: CDR1 MNHEY, CDR2 SVGEGT. V dropped 4 bases and J dropped 8 bases, with 11 bases sitting between them. The CDR3 bases are TGTGCCAGCAGTTGGGGGGCCAGGGAAAAACTGTTTTTT. Protein sequence: CASSWGAREKLFF.

The CDR3 region has the DNA TGTGCCACCTTACCGAGACAGGGACCGTCCTACGAGCAGTACTTC. Residues: CATLPRQGPSYEQYF. The genes are TRBV6-6 and TRBJ2-7, with 7 bases lining up with TRBD1. Germline CDR1 and CDR2: MNHNY and SVGAGI (reference sequence). CDR3 size: 15 residues. Trimming took 10 bases from V and 1 from J; bases not matched to a gene: 13.

The chain employs TRBV2 and TRBJ2-1; the D is unclear. The CDR3 extends over 11 amino acids. CDR1 and CDR2 (germline): SNHLY, FYNNEI. V dropped 8 bases and J dropped 9 bases, with 11 bases sitting between them. This CDR3 is CASLGLGEQFF. CDR3 DNA sequence: TGTGCCAGCCTAGGGTTGGGTGAGCAGTTCTTC.

The J gene is TRBJ1-6, the V gene TRBV3-1 (or the pseudogene TRBV3-2), with 7 bases fitting TRBD1. Trimming cost V 3 bases and J 7 bases; bases outside gene matches: 9. CDR1 is LGHDT and CDR2 is YNNKEL in the germline V gene (reference sequence). The CDR3 length is 16 residues. The chain's CDR3 is CASSQASGTENSPLHF. The DNA of the CDR3 is TGTGCCAGCAGCCAGGCCTCCGGGACAGAAAATTCACCCCTCCACTTT.

The genes are TRBV10-1 and TRBJ2-1; 16 nucleotides line up with TRBD2. CDR3 length: 16 residues. The ends lost 3 bases at V and 8 bases at J; junction bases unmatched: 4. CDR1 WNHNN and CDR2 SYGVQD come from the germline V gene (reference sequence). The CDR3 region has the DNA TGCGCCAGCAGTGACCCCGGGACTAGCGGGGGGGATGAGCAGTTCTTC. Translating gives CASSDPGTSGGDEQFF.

The chain has TRBV6-5 and TRBJ1-2, with a tentative D call TRBD1 (6 bases). Germline CDR1 is MNHEY and CDR2 is SVGAGI. The CDR3 loop spans 13 amino acids. Between the trimmed V and J ends, which lost 6 bases and 6 bases, there was a span of 14 bases. The CDR3 loop reads CASSVMAGDGYTF. The DNA of the CDR3 is TGTGCCAGCAGCGTAATGGCAGGGGATGGCTACACCTTC.

The CDR3, as DNA: TGTGCCAGCAGTGAACTAGGGGGCATCACTGAAGCTTTCTTT. Protein product: CASSELGGITEAFF. The chain is built from TRBV6-4 and TRBJ1-1; 7 bases are shared with TRBD1. This CDR3 has 14 amino acids. Germline-derived CDR1 and CDR2 are MRHNA and SNTAGT. V was clipped by 3 bases and J by 4 bases; unmatched bases: 5.

For this clone: The same CDR3 arises from other DNA sequences in this sample as well. The rearrangement links TRBV5-1 to TRBJ1-2; 9 bases agree with TRBD1. Trimming cost V 0 bases and J 6 bases; bases outside gene matches: 3. The CDR3 consists of 14 residues. CDR1 and CDR2 (germline): SGHRS, YFSETQ. DNA for the CDR3: TGCGCCAGCAGCTTGGCCAGGACAGGGGATGGCTACACCTTC. Protein product: CASSLARTGDGYTF.

V is TRBV19 and J is TRBJ1-2; no clear D. Trimming stripped 4 bases from V and 2 bases from J, with 11 bases between. Germline V gene sequence: CDR1 LNHDA, CDR2 SQIVND (reference sequence). CDR3 length: 14 amino acids. This CDR3 is CASSSNGPNYGYTF. CDR3 coding DNA: TGTGCCAGTAGTAGCAACGGGCCGAACTATGGCTACACCTTC.

The CDR3 spells CASSRIRRETQYF. The CDR3 DNA is TGTGCCAGCAGCCGTATAAGGCGGGAGACCCAGTACTTC. The chain combines TRBV11-3 with TRBJ2-5, with unresolved D. Germline values: CDR1 SGHNT, CDR2 YENEEA. CDR3 size: 13 residues. Deletions cut 5 bases from V and 5 bases from J, with 12 bases between.

A note on this clone: An end of the junction differs from the germline gene, which may be a read error. V and J are TRBV5-6 and TRBJ1-5; D ambiguous. This CDR3 is built from 14 residues. Germline V gives CDR1 SGHDT, CDR2 YYEEEE. CDR3 protein: CASSLFTINRPQHF. The CDR3 DNA is TGTGCCAGCAGCTTGTTTACAATTAATCGGCCCCAGCATTTT. Together with reference TRBV5-6 and TRBJ1-5, the CDR3 gives the full variable domain: DAGVTQSPTHLIKTRGQQVTLRCSPKSGHDTVSWYQQALGQGPQFIFQYYEEEERQRGNFPDRFSGHQFPNYSSELNVNALLLGDSALYLCASSLFTINRPQHFGDGTRLSIL.

The chain links TRBV24-1 to TRBJ2-7; TRBD1 matches 7 bases. Per germline, CDR1 KGHDR and CDR2 SFDVKD. The J segment lost 2 bases and the V segment lost 3 bases, leaving 6 bases of the junction unmatched. This CDR3 region has 15 residues. CDR3 sequence: CATSDPRGLPYEQYF. For the CDR3, the DNA is TGTGCCACCAGTGATCCGAGGGGGCTACCCTACGAGCAGTACTTC.